The source of this T cell receptor beta chain is a study of vaccination and CD4 T cells after COVID-19. Looking at the study overall: Testing by nasal swab PCR showed convalescent patients to be SARS-CoV-2 positive; roughly nine were mild and one was severe. Median time from COVID diagnosis to post-COVID sampling was approximately 3.5 months (35 to 161). Sampling occurred at day 14 and days 161 to 241 post-vaccination in a few convalescent patients. General study findings and limits: Spike mono-reactive clones accounted for 304 of the 307 vaccine-specific clones found in convalescent patients.

Each CDR3 protein gets one entry after TCRdb re-called the PCR reads with MiXCR. The sample lists about 29,000 distinct CDR3 sequences, about 49% occurring once. Germline CDR1 reads DFQATT; CDR2 reads SNEGSKA (reference sequence). The V gene end was trimmed by 6 bases and the J gene end by 6 bases; junction bases not matched to a gene: 33. The CDR3 is 21 residues long. Concerning this clonotype itself: What it binds is not known.

Sample time point: late sampling 161 to 241 days after vaccination in three convalescent patients. V is TRBV20-1 and J is TRBJ1-1; the match to TRBD1 covers 8 bases. This clonotype originated in a human donor who had recovered from COVID-19. The sequencing here drew on CD4+ T cells from blood, taken about 7 months after SARS-CoV-2 vaccination. CDR3 sequence: CSATIRRQGTLFSSGGPEAFF. CDR3 DNA: TGCAGTGCCACAATACGTCGACAGGGGACGCTATTTTCCTCGGGCGGTCCTGAAGCTTTCTTT.